Included here is one T cell receptor (beta chain) sequence, with context. The data were obtained in a study of blood T cell repertoires in COVID-19. In the study's own analysis: Reference gene primer amplification gave nucleated cell count estimates. Libraries were prepared by immunoSEQ multiplex PCR; TCRdb keeps only in-frame clonotypes and omits some of them. That table furnishes V, J and clone size, whereas the DNA furnished D and trimming. Of approximately 75,000 clones listed, 65% to 90% are singletons. The CDR3 runs 17 residues. Germline CDR1 is SGHVS and CDR2 is FQNEAQ. The J segment lost 5 bases and the V segment lost 6 bases, leaving 16 bases of the junction unmatched.

The sequenced sample was peripheral blood. The chain uses TRBV7-8 and TRBJ2-5, with 9 bases fitting TRBD1. The sequence was collected from an older man with COVID-19, enrolled during active disease. In nucleotides, the CDR3 is TGTGCCAGCAGTTCTTTTCCGGGACAGGGTTTAAGGGAGACCCAGTACTTC. This gives the protein CASSSFPGQGLRETQYF. Complete variable domain (other parts from reference TRBV7-8 and TRBJ2-5): GAGVSQSPRYKVAKRGQDVALRCDPISGHVSLFWYQQALGQGPEFLTYFQNEAQLDKSGLPSDRFFAERPEGSVSTLKIQRTQQEDSAVYLCASSSFPGQGLRETQYFGPGTRLLVL.